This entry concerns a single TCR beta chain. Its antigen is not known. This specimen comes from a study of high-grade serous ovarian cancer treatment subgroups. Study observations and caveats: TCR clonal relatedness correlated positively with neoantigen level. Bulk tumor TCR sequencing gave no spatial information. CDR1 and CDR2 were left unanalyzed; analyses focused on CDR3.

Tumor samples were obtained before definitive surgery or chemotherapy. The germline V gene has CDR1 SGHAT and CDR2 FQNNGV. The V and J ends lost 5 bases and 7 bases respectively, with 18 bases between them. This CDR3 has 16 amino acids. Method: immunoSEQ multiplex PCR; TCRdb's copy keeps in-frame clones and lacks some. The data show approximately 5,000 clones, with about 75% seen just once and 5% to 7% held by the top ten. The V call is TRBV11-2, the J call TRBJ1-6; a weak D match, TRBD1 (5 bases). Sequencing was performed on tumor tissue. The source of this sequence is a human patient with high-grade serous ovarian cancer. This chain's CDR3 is CASSRIPMGVNSPLHF. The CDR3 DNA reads TGTGCCAGCAGCCGCATCCCGATGGGGGTGAATTCACCCCTCCACTTT.